The T cell receptor (beta chain) described here comes from a study of OX40 agonist ivuxolimab in advanced cancers. Whole-study context: Prior therapy, whether anti-PD-1, anti-PD-L1 or anti-CTLA-4, was allowed, and about 39% had some. Three patients, one with hepatocellular carcinoma and two with cutaneous melanoma, achieved partial responses.

CDR1 and CDR2 (germline): SGHVS, FQNEAQ. The V segment lost 8 bases and the J segment 8 bases; nucleotides outside the gene matches: 12. The CDR3 runs 15 residues. Here immunoSEQ multiplex PCR was the method, and the copy in TCRdb shows in-frame clones only, minus some. The table lists about 48,000 clones, 88% of them singletons. The input for sequencing was CD4+ or CD8+ T cells sorted from blood, taken in a trial of the OX40 agonist ivuxolimab. This sequence was found in an adult with an advanced solid tumor such as melanoma, head and neck, liver or kidney cancer. The chain combines TRBV7-8 with TRBJ2-1; 10 bases are shared with TRBD2. This CDR3 reads CASCHKRTSGDEQFF. The CDR3 DNA sequence: TGTGCCAGCTGTCACAAGAGGACTAGCGGCGATGAGCAGTTCTTC. Combining the CDR3 with reference TRBV7-8 and TRBJ2-1 gives the whole variable domain GAGVSQSPRYKVAKRGQDVALRCDPISGHVSLFWYQQALGQGPEFLTYFQNEAQLDKSGLPSDRFFAERPEGSVSTLKIQRTQQEDSAVYLCASCHKRTSGDEQFFGPGTRLTVL.